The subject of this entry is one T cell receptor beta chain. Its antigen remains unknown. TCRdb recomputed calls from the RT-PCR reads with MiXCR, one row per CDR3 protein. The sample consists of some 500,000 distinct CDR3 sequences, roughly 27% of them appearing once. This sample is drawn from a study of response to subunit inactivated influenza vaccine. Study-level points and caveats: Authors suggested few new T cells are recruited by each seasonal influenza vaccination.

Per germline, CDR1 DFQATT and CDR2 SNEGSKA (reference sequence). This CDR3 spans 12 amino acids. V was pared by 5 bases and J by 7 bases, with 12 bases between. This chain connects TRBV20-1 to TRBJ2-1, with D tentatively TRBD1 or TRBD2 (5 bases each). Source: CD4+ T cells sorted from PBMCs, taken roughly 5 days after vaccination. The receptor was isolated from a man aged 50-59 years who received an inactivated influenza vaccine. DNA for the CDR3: TGCAGTGCTGTCTCATGGGGGAATGAGCAGTTCTTC. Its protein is CSAVSWGNEQFF.